Shown below are 22 T cell receptor beta chains from a single sample sequenced in a study of cytomegalovirus exposure and HLA in healthy donors. PCR amplification relied on 60 Vbeta primers (plus 13 Jbeta primers). TCRdb keeps only in-frame clones here, not all; method: immunoSEQ multiplex PCR. Counted here are 150,000 to 200,000 clones, approximately 82% occurring once; the ten biggest clones make up roughly 2%. Material for sequencing was PBMCs. These receptors all come from a young woman in good health and CMV-seronegative.

The rearrangement uses TRBV2 and TRBJ1-4; 11 bases map to TRBD1. The germline V gene encodes CDR1 SNHLY and CDR2 FYNNEI. This CDR3 is built from 13 residues. V was clipped by 6 bases and J by 8 bases; unmatched bases: 2. CDR3: CASRGTGGEKLFF. In DNA form, the CDR3 reads TGTGCCAGCAGGGGGACAGGGGGAGAAAAACTGTTTTTT.

The rearrangement links TRBV7-2 to TRBJ2-3; TRBD1 matches at 9 bases. Losses at the gene ends were 5 bases for V and 4 bases for J; bases not matched to a gene: 7. The CDR3 totals 15 residues. CDR1 SGHTA and CDR2 FQGNSA come from the germline V gene. The CDR3 here is CASSRQGGPSDTQYF. The DNA of the CDR3 is TGTGCCAGCAGCCGACAGGGGGGCCCGTCAGATACGCAGTATTTT.

The rearrangement links TRBV5-1 to TRBJ2-5; 9 bases line up with TRBD1. CDR1 is SGHRS, CDR2 YFSETQ, per germline. Trimming cost V 6 bases and J 2 bases; bases outside gene matches: 8. The CDR3 runs 15 residues. The CDR3 nucleotides read TGCGCCAGCAACCCGGGACAGGGTATACAAGAGACCCAGTACTTC. Protein product: CASNPGQGIQETQYF. Variable domain in full (rest from reference TRBV5-1 and TRBJ2-5): KAGVTQTPRYLIKTRGQQVTLSCSPISGHRSVSWYQQTPGQGLQFLFEYFSETQRNKGNFPGRFSGRQFSNSRSEMNVSTLELGDSALYLCASNPGQGIQETQYFGPGTRLLVL.

The CDR3 protein is CSGGGQEDEQYF. The CDR3 nucleotides are TGCAGCGGCGGAGGACAGGAGGACGAGCAGTACTTC. This chain joins TRBV29-1 and TRBJ2-7; 7 bases agree with TRBD1. V lost 7 bases to trimming and J lost 5 bases; unmatched junction nucleotides: 8. The germline V gene encodes CDR1 SQVTM and CDR2 ANQGSEA. CDR3 length: 12 amino acids.

The chain has TRBV7-9 and TRBJ2-5; the D gene is possibly TRBD2 (6 bases). Germline CDR1 SEHNR, CDR2 FQNEAQ (reference sequence). Trimming removed 3 bases from V and 1 base from J, with 9 bases in between. The CDR3 loop spans 14 amino acids. The CDR3 DNA reads TGTGCCAGCAGCTTCGGGGGAAGCCAAGAGACCCAGTACTTC. Its translation: CASSFGGSQETQYF.

This chain uses TRBV28 with TRBJ1-4, with 9 bases identical to TRBD1. The ends lost 1 base at V and 8 bases at J; junction bases unmatched: 5. The CDR3 totals 15 residues. Germline V CDR1 and CDR2: MDHEN, SYDVKM. The CDR3: CASSLSQGALEKLFF. CDR3 sequence (DNA): TGTGCCAGCAGTTTATCACAGGGGGCCTTGGAAAAACTGTTTTTT.

J is TRBJ2-1 and V is TRBV30, with TRBD2 matching over 15 bases. V was pared by 2 bases and J by 15 bases, with 14 bases of the junction left unmatched. This CDR3 spans 16 amino acids. Per germline, CDR1 GTSNPN and CDR2 SVGIG (reference sequence). The CDR3 DNA is TGTGCCTGGAGTAAACAACCGGGACTAGCGGGAGGAGGTCGGTTCTTC. Its protein product is CAWSKQPGLAGGGRFF. The entire variable domain, with the rest obtained from reference TRBV30 and TRBJ2-1, is as follows: SQTIHQWPATLVQPVGSPLSLECTVEGTSNPNLYWYRQAAGRGLQLLFYSVGIGQISSEVPQNLSASRPQDRQFILSSKKLLLSDSGFYLCAWSKQPGLAGGGRFFGPGTRLTVL.

The chain employs TRBV4-3 and TRBJ2-5, with 11 bases lining up with TRBD2. Near its end, the DNA agrees better with TRBJ2-7, so the J call may be wrong. CDR3 length equals 14 residues. Per the germline V gene, CDR1 is LGHNA and CDR2 is YSLEER. CDR3 DNA sequence: TGCGCCAGCAGCCAGACTAGCGGGATCTACGAGCAGTACTTC. It translates to CASSQTSGIYEQYF.

This rearrangement joins TRBV27 to TRBJ2-3; 9 bases map to TRBD1. Unmatched junction bases numbered 3, after V lost 4 bases and J lost 4 bases. Germline-derived CDR1 and CDR2 are MNHEY and SMNVEV (reference sequence). The CDR3 length is 14 residues. The CDR3 DNA is TGTGCCAGCAGTTGGACAGGGGCCCCAGATACGCAGTATTTT. This encodes CASSWTGAPDTQYF.

This clone was recorded only once. This sequence joins TRBV27 and TRBJ2-1; a possible D gene is TRBD1 (5 bases). Trimming stripped 5 bases from V and 6 bases from J, with 11 bases between. Germline V gene data show CDR1 as MNHEY and CDR2 as SMNVEV (reference sequence). CDR3 length: 13 residues. CDR3 in amino acids: CASSPDRINEQFF. CDR3 coding DNA: TGTGCCAGCAGTCCTGACAGAATCAATGAGCAGTTCTTC.

This chain uses TRBV10-3 with TRBJ1-6, with D possibly matching TRBD1 (6 bases). V lost 5 bases, J lost 8 bases, and 16 bases lay in between. CDR1 ENHRY and CDR2 SYGVKD come from the germline V gene. The CDR3 spans 15 residues. This CDR3 is CAISQVAGADSPLHF. CDR3 DNA: TGTGCCATCAGTCAGGTTGCAGGGGCGGATTCACCCCTCCACTTT.

The chain has TRBV28 and TRBJ2-7; D may be TRBD1 (5 bases). The CDR3 has 12 residues. Per germline, CDR1 MDHEN and CDR2 SYDVKM. Trimming took 7 bases from V and 3 from J, leaving 10 bases between them. The CDR3 reads CASNRFDYEQYF. CDR3 in DNA: TGTGCCAGCAACAGGTTTGACTACGAGCAGTACTTC.

The V call is TRBV7-9, the J call TRBJ2-2; 7 bases agree with TRBD2. The germline gives CDR1 SEHNR, CDR2 FQNEAQ (reference sequence). Trimming cost V 5 bases and J 5 bases; bases outside gene matches: 2. The CDR3 extends over 13 amino acids. CDR3 loop: CASSVSGTGELFF. The CDR3 coding sequence is TGTGCCAGCAGCGTTAGCGGGACCGGGGAGCTGTTTTTT.

The gene calls are TRBV19 and TRBJ1-5; 8 positions agree with TRBD1. Germline assignment: CDR1 LNHDA and CDR2 SQIVND (reference sequence). This CDR3 region has 16 residues. V was pared by 5 bases and J by 2 bases, with 8 bases of the junction left unmatched. CDR3 residues: CASSATTGVGNQPQHF. The CDR3, as DNA: TGTGCCAGTAGTGCGACGACAGGGGTCGGCAATCAGCCCCAGCATTTT.

The rearrangement links TRBV5-4 to TRBJ1-6; 8 bases match TRBD1. The junction had 4 bases not matched to a gene; V was cut back by 2 bases and J by 6 bases. The CDR3 consists of 15 residues. Germline V lookup: CDR1 SGHNT, CDR2 YYREEE (reference sequence). CDR3 bases: TGTGCCAGCAGCTTAGCCGGACAGGGTAATTCACCCCTCCACTTT. This translates into CASSLAGQGNSPLHF.

The rearrangement joins TRBV27 to TRBJ1-1; D perhaps matches TRBD1 (5 bases). V was shortened by 6 bases and J by 3 bases, with 11 bases between the two germline ends. Germline V gene sequence: CDR1 MNHEY, CDR2 SMNVEV (reference sequence). This CDR3 has 13 residues. The CDR3 reads CASRPPRDTEAFF. CDR3 in DNA: TGTGCCAGCAGGCCCCCCAGGGACACTGAAGCTTTCTTT.

The sample holds a few counts of this clone. The genes are TRBV10-2 and TRBJ2-5; 8 bases agree with TRBD1. V was clipped by 6 bases and J by 4 bases; unmatched bases: 7. The CDR3 is 14 amino acids. From germline, CDR1 is WSHSY and CDR2 SAAADI. The CDR3 nucleotides are TGCGCCAGCAGCAGGGGGCTAGGGGGAGAGACCCAGTACTTC. The encoded protein is CASSRGLGGETQYF.

The chain couples TRBV9 to TRBJ1-1; D is unclear. Trimming removed 0 bases at V and 3 bases at J, with 15 bases between. This CDR3 is 16 amino acids long. CDR1 and CDR2 (germline): SGDLS, YYNGEE. This chain's CDR3 is CASSVVQRLEYTEAFF. CDR3 sequence (DNA): TGTGCCAGCAGCGTAGTTCAGCGATTGGAGTACACTGAAGCTTTCTTT.

This chain joins TRBV28 and TRBJ2-7; TRBD2 agrees at 9 bases. Germline CDR1 MDHEN, CDR2 SYDVKM. The CDR3 is 15 amino acids. The V gene end was trimmed by 1 base and the J gene end by 9 bases; junction bases not matched to a gene: 10. CDR3 amino acids: CASSLLAGEGERQYF. The CDR3, as DNA: TGTGCCAGCAGTTTATTAGCGGGAGAAGGAGAGCGGCAGTACTTC. Full variable domain (missing parts from reference TRBV28 and TRBJ2-7): DVKVTQSSRYLVKRTGEKVFLECVQDMDHENMFWYRQDPGLGLRLIYFSYDVKMKEKGDIPEGYSVSREKKERFSLILESASTNQTSMYLCASSLLAGEGERQYFGPGTRLTVT.

This chain uses TRBV2 with TRBJ2-3, with a possible D match to TRBD2 (7 bases). Germline V gene lookup returns CDR1 SNHLY and CDR2 FYNNEI. Trimming took 11 bases from V and 6 from J, leaving 21 bases between them. The length of the CDR3 is 14 residues. The CDR3 DNA is TGTGCCGAGGGGGGGATTCCGGACTCGGATACGCAGTATTTT. Its protein product is CAEGGIPDSDTQYF.

The chain carries TRBV30 and TRBJ2-1; 7 nucleotides agree with TRBD1. The trim removed 3 bases at V and 9 bases at J, leaving 8 bases unmatched. Germline loops: CDR1 GTSNPN, CDR2 SVGIG (reference sequence). This CDR3 has 13 residues. The CDR3 region is CAWSIEGAGEQFF. DNA of the CDR3: TGTGCCTGGAGCATTGAGGGGGCGGGTGAGCAGTTCTTC.

The V gene is TRBV5-1, the J gene TRBJ1-5; 7 positions agree with TRBD1. CDR1 and CDR2 from the germline V gene are SGHRS and YFSETQ. The V segment lost 0 bases and the J segment 2 bases; nucleotides outside the gene matches: 2. This CDR3 is 15 amino acids long. The CDR3 region has the DNA TGCGCCAGCAGCTTGGGACAGGGCGGCAATCAGCCCCAGCATTTT. Its protein product is CASSLGQGGNQPQHF. Full variable domain (rest looked up from reference TRBV5-1 and TRBJ1-5): KAGVTQTPRYLIKTRGQQVTLSCSPISGHRSVSWYQQTPGQGLQFLFEYFSETQRNKGNFPGRFSGRQFSNSRSEMNVSTLELGDSALYLCASSLGQGGNQPQHFGDGTRLSIL.